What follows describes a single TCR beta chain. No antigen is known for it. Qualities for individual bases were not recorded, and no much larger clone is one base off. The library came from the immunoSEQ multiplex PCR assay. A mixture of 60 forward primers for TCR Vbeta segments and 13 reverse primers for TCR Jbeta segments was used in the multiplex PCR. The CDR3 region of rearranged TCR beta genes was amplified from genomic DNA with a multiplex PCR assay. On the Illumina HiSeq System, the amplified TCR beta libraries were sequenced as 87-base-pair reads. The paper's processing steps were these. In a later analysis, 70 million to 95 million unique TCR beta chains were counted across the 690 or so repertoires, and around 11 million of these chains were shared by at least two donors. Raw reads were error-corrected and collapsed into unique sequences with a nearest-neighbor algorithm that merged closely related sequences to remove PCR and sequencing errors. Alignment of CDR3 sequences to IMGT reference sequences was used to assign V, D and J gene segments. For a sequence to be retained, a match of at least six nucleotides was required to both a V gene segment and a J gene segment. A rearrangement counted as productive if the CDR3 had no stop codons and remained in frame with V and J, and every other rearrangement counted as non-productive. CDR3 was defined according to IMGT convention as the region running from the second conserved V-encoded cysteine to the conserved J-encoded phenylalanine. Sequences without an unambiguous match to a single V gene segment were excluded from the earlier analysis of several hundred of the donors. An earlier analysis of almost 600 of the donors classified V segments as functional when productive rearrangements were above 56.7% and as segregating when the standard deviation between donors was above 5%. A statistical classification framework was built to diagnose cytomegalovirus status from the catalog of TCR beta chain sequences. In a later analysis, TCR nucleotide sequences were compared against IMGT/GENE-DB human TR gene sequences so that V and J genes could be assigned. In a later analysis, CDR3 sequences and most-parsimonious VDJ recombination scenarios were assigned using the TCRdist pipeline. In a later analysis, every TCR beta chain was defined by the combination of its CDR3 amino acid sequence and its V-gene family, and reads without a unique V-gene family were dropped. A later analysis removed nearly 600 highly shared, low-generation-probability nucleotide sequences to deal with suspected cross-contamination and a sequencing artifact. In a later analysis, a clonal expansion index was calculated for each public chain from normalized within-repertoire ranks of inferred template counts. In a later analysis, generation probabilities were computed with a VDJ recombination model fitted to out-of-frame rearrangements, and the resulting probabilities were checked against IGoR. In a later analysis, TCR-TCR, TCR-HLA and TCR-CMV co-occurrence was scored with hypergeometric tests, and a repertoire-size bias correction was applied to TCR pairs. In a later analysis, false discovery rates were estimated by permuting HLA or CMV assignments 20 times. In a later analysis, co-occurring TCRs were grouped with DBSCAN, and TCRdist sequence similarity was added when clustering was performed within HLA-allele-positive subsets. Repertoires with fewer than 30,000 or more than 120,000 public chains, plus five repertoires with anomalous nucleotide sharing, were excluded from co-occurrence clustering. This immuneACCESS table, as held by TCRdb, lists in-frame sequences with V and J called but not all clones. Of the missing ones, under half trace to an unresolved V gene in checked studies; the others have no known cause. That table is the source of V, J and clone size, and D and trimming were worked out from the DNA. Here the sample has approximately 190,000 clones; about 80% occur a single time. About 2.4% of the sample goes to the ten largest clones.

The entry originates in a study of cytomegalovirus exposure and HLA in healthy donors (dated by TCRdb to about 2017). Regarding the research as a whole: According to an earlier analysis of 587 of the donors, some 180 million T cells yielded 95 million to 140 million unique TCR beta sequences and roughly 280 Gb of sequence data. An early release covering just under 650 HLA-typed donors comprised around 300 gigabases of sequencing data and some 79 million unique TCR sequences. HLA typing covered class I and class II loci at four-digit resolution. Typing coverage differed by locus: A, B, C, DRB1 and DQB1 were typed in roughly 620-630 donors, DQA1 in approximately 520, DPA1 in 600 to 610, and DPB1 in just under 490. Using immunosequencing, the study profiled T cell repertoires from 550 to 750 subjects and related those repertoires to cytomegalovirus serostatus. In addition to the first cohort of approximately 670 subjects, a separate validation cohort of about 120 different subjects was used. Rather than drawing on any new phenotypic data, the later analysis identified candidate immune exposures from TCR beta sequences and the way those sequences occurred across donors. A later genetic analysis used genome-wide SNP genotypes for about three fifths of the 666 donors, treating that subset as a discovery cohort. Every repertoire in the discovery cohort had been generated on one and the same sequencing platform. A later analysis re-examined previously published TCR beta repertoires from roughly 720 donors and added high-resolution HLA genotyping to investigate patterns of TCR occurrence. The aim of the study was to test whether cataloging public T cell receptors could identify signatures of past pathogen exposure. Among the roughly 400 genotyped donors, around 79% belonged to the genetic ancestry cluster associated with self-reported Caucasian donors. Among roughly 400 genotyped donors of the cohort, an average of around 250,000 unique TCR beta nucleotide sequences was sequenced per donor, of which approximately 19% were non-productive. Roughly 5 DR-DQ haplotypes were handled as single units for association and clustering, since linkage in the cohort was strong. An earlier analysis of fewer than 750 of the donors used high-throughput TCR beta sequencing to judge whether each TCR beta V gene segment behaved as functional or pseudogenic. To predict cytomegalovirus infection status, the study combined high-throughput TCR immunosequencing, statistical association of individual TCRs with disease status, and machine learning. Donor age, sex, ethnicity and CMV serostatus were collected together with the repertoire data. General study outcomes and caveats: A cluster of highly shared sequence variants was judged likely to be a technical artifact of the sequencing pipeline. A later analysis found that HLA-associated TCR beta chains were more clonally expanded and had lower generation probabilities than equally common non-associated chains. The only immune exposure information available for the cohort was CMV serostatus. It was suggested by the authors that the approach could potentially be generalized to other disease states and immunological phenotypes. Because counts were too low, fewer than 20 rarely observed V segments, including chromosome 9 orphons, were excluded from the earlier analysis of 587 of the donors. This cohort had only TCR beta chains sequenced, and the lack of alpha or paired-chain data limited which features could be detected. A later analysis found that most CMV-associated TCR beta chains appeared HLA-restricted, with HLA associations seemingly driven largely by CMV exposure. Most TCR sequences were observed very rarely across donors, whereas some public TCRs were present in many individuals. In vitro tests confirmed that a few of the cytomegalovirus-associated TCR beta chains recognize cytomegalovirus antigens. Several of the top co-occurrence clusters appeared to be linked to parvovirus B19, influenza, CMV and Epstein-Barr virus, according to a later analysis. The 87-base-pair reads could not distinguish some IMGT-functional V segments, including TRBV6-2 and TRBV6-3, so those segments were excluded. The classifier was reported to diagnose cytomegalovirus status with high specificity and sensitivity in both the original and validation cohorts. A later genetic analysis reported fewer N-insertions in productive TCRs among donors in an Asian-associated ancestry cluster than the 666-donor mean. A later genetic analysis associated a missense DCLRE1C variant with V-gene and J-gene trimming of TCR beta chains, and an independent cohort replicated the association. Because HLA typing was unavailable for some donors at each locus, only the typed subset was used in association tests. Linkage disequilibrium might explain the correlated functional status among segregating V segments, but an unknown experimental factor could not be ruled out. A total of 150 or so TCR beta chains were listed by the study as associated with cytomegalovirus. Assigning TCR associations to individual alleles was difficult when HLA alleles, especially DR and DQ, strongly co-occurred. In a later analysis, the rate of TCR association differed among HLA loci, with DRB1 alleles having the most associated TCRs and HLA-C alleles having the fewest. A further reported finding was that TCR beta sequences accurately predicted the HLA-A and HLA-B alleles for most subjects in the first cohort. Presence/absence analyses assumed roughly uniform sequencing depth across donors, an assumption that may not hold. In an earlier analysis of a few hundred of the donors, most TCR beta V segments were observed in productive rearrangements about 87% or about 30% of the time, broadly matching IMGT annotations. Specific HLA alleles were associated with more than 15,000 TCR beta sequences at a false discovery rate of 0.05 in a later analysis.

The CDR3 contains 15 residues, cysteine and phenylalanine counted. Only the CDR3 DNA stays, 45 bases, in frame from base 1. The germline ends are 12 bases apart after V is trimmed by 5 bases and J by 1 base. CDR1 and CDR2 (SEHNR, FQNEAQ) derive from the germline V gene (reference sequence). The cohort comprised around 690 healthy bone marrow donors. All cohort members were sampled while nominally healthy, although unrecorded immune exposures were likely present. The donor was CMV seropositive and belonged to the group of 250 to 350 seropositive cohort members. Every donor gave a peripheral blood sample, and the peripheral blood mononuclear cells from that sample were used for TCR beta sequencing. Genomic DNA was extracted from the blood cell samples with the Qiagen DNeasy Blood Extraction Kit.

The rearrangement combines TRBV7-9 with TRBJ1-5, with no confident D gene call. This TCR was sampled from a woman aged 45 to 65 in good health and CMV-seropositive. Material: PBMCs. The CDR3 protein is CASSPGDPSNQPQHF. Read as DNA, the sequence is TGTGCCAGCAGCCCCGGAGACCCAAGCAATCAGCCCCAGCATTTT.